Listed below are T cell receptor beta chains from one sample, sequenced in a study of memory CD4+ T cells and cytomegalovirus serostatus. TCRdb's table, derived via immunoSEQ multiplex PCR, lists solely in-frame clones and lacks some. Seen here are approximately 42,000 clones, roughly three quarters observed once, and the top ten hold 1% to 1.3%. The sequenced sample consisted of memory CD4+ T cells from blood. The source of these receptors is an adult in good health and CMV-seronegative. The CDR3 runs from the conserved cysteine through the conserved F or W. A D gene is named only where the DNA matches it firmly. Expanded clones are given a class, and other clones once, few, many or no size at all.

CDR3 DNA	CDR3 protein	J gene	D gene	V gene	clone size
TGTGCCAGCAGCTCGGGACACCTTGTGGATGAGCAGTTCTTC	CASSSGHLVDEQFF	TRBJ2-1	-	TRBV7-2	-
TGTGCCAGCAGCTTAGGACGGAGCTCCTACGAGCAGTACTTC	CASSLGRSSYEQYF	TRBJ2-7	-	TRBV7-2	-
TGTGCCTGGAGAGCGAAGAACACTGAAGCTTTCTTT	CAWRAKNTEAFF	TRBJ1-1	-	TRBV30	-
TGTGCCAGTAGTATCACCAGCGGGAGGGCCTTTTACAACTCCTACAATGAGCAGTTCTTC	CASSITSGRAFYNSYNEQFF	TRBJ2-1	TRBD2	TRBV19	few
TGTGCCAGTAGTATTCGGGGCAATGAGCAGTTCTTC	CASSIRGNEQFF	TRBJ2-1	-	TRBV19	once
TGTGCCAGCAGCTTAAATGTGGAGACCCAGTACTTC	CASSLNVETQYF	TRBJ2-5	-	TRBV7-3	-
TGTGCCAGCAGCTTAGCGGGTAACTATGGCTACACCTTC	CASSLAGNYGYTF	TRBJ1-2	-	TRBV7-9	-
TGTGCCAGCACCATGGGGCTCTATGGCTACACCTTC	CASTMGLYGYTF	TRBJ1-2	-	TRBV2	few
TGTGCCAGCAGCTTGGCAGGGGGCTTCAGCTCCTACAATGAGCAGTTCTTC	CASSLAGGFSSYNEQFF	TRBJ2-1	TRBD1	TRBV5-5	-
TGTGCCAGCAGTGATGCAGGGAGGTATGGCTACACCTTC	CASSDAGRYGYTF	TRBJ1-2	-	TRBV6-1	-
TGTGCCAGTAGTATGCCCCCCAGATCCGGCTACACCTTC	CASSMPPRSGYTF	TRBJ1-2	-	TRBV19	-
TGCGCCAGCAGCGCGACCTTTGGGAATGAGCAGTTCTTC	CASSATFGNEQFF	TRBJ2-1	-	TRBV5-1	-
TGTGCCAGCTTCAGCGGGAGGGCCGAGGATGAGCAGTTCTTC	CASFSGRAEDEQFF	TRBJ2-1	TRBD2	TRBV19	-
TGTGCCAGTAGTATGAGCGGGATGTTAGAGACCCAGTACTTC	CASSMSGMLETQYF	TRBJ2-5	TRBD2	TRBV19	-
TGCGCCAGCGGACGGTTATACAATGAGCAGTTCTTC	CASGRLYNEQFF	TRBJ2-1	-	TRBV10-1	-
TGCAGCGTTGAAACTCCAGGACAGTACTATGGCTACACCTTC	CSVETPGQYYGYTF	TRBJ1-2	-	TRBV29-1	-
TGTGCCTGGAGTACAGCGGGAGCGTTAAAGGGGCAGTTCTTC	CAWSTAGALKGQFF	TRBJ2-1	TRBD2	TRBV30	-
TGTGCCAGCGAAAGGGCACACGAAGCCGGGGAGCTGTTTTTT	CASERAHEAGELFF	TRBJ2-2	-	TRBV9	-
TGTGCCAGCAGCGGGGCCCGTCCCCCCTTGGAAGCTTTCTTT	CASSGARPPLEAFF	TRBJ1-1	-	TRBV5-5	-
TGTGCCAGCAGCTTAGCCGACAGGAGCTCCTACAATGAGCAGTTCTTC	CASSLADRSSYNEQFF	TRBJ2-1	-	TRBV11-2	-
TGTGCCAGCAGTTTCCAGCGGAGCTACGAGCAGTACTTC	CASSFQRSYEQYF	TRBJ2-7	-	TRBV6-4	-
TGTGCCTGGAAACGGGACAGGGTGGCCGAGCAGTACTTC	CAWKRDRVAEQYF	TRBJ2-7	TRBD1	TRBV30	-
TGTGCCAGCAGCCGGGGCCCTAATGAAAAACTGTTTTTT	CASSRGPNEKLFF	TRBJ1-4	-	TRBV4-2	few
TGTGCCAGTAGTCTACCTCAAGACAGGGCCTATAGCAATCAGCCCCAGCATTTT	CASSLPQDRAYSNQPQHF	TRBJ1-5	TRBD1	TRBV19	-
TGTGCCAGCAGCCAAGCTCCCCAAACGTACACCGGGGAGCTGTTTTTT	CASSQAPQTYTGELFF	TRBJ2-2	-	TRBV4-2	-
TGTGCCAGCAGCGGACTAGCGGGAGTGTACGAGCAGTACTTC	CASSGLAGVYEQYF	TRBJ2-7	TRBD2	TRBV6-1	-
TGTGCCAGTATGAAAAAAGAGGGAATTGCTGAAGCTTTCTTT	CASMKKEGIAEAFF	TRBJ1-1	-	TRBV19	-
TGTGCCAGCAGTGATGATACCGGGACTAGCGGGAGAAATGAGCAGTTCTTC	CASSDDTGTSGRNEQFF	TRBJ2-1	TRBD2	TRBV25-1	-
TGTGCCTATAAAGGAGGCAACGAGCAGTACTTC	CAYKGGNEQYF	TRBJ2-7	-	TRBV19	few
TGCGCCAGCAGCACTGATGGCGTTCTGCCTACCGGGGAGCTGTTTTTT	CASSTDGVLPTGELFF	TRBJ2-2	-	TRBV5-1	once
TGTGCCAGCAGTTACTCTTGGACACCAACTAATGAAAAACTGTTTTTT	CASSYSWTPTNEKLFF	TRBJ1-4	-	TRBV6-5	once
TGTGCCAGCAGCTCATCCGGGACAGGGGGTTACAATGAGCAGTTCTTC	CASSSSGTGGYNEQFF	TRBJ2-1	TRBD1	TRBV11-3	-
TGTGCCACCCGGGGCACGGGGACCCAGTACTTC	CATRGTGTQYF	TRBJ2-5	-	TRBV10-3	few
TGTGCCAGCAGCTTAACAGCGCGTACAGGACAGGGGGCTGGCTATGGCTACACCTTC	CASSLTARTGQGAGYGYTF	TRBJ1-2	TRBD1	TRBV7-8	once
TGCGCCAGCAGTAGGGGGCTGATCACAGATACGCAGTATTTT	CASSRGLITDTQYF	TRBJ2-3	TRBD1	TRBV10-1	-
TGTGCCAGCAGCCCCCCCGGCTCAGGGTCCTCACCCCTCCACTTT	CASSPPGSGSSPLHF	TRBJ1-6	-	TRBV7-2	-
TGCGCCAGCAGCAATGCCGAGGAGCTGTTTTTT	CASSNAEELFF	TRBJ2-2	-	TRBV5-1	-
TGTGCCAGCAGCTCCTATACGTCGGGGCGTGGAAACACCATATATTTT	CASSSYTSGRGNTIYF	TRBJ1-3	-	TRBV7-9	-
TGTGCCAGCAGCTTAACGCGGAACACTGAAGCTTTCTTT	CASSLTRNTEAFF	TRBJ1-1	-	TRBV11-2	-
TGTGCCAGCAGCGCCGGGACCCAAGAGACCCAGTACTTC	CASSAGTQETQYF	TRBJ2-5	-	TRBV7-9	-
TGCGCCAGCAGCCCTACGGCGGGAGCGGTTGAGCAGTTCTTC	CASSPTAGAVEQFF	TRBJ2-1	TRBD2	TRBV5-1	-
TGTGCCAGCACCCGAGCGGGAGGCCTTCGCGAGCAGTACTTC	CASTRAGGLREQYF	TRBJ2-7	TRBD2	TRBV6-5	once
TGTGCCAGCAGTAACCTAGACACCGGGGAGCTGTTTTTT	CASSNLDTGELFF	TRBJ2-2	-	TRBV6-5	-
TGTGCTAGTGGTAGCTATGGCTACACCTTC	CASGSYGYTF	TRBJ1-2	-	TRBV12-5	-
TGTGCCAGCAGCTGGGGACAGGATTATGGCTACACCTTC	CASSWGQDYGYTF	TRBJ1-2	TRBD1	TRBV5-6	-
TGTGCCAGCAGCCAAGTTCCCGGGAGGGGGGCAGATACGCAGTATTTT	CASSQVPGRGADTQYF	TRBJ2-3	TRBD2	TRBV14	-
TGCGCCAGCAGCCCCGGACTAGCGGGAGCGAGCGGGAACGAGCAGTACTTC	CASSPGLAGASGNEQYF	TRBJ2-7	TRBD2	TRBV5-1	few
TGTGCCATCAGGCCCGGGACGGACTCCTCGGGGTACAATGAGCAGTTCTTC	CAIRPGTDSSGYNEQFF	TRBJ2-1	-	TRBV10-3	-
TGTGCCAGCTCTGACGGGACAAGGGTCCTCTGGGCCAACGTCCTGACTTTC	CASSDGTRVLWANVLTF	TRBJ2-6	-	TRBV18	-
TGTGCCAGCAGCTCCTCTCCTAGCTCCCACGAGCAGTACTTC	CASSSSPSSHEQYF	TRBJ2-7	-	TRBV7-6	-
TGTGCCAGCAGTTCCAGGGAAGGGTCACCCCTCCACTTT	CASSSREGSPLHF	TRBJ1-6	-	TRBV6-6	-
TGTGCCAGAAGGGATGGACAGGGGAACTATGGCTACACCTTC	CARRDGQGNYGYTF	TRBJ1-2	TRBD1	TRBV5-3	-
TGTGCCAGCAGTTACTCGCCCAGGGCCTACAATGAGCAGTTCTTC	CASSYSPRAYNEQFF	TRBJ2-1	-	TRBV6-7	-
TGTGCCAGCTCACAGGGGGCTACCTACGAGCAGTACTTC	CASSQGATYEQYF	TRBJ2-7	TRBD1	TRBV18	-
TGTGCCAGCAGCACCACCCGGGGACAGGCGGAGGGCTACACCTTC	CASSTTRGQAEGYTF	TRBJ1-2	TRBD1	TRBV11-2	-
TGTGCCATCAGCCCCGCAGCGGACCGCACAGATACGCAGTATTTT	CAISPAADRTDTQYF	TRBJ2-3	-	TRBV10-3	-
TGTGCCAGCAGCTCAGGGGCCAGGGGCCTTGGGGCCAACGTCCTGACTTTC	CASSSGARGLGANVLTF	TRBJ2-6	-	TRBV7-2	-